The 11 T cell receptor beta chains below come from one sample, sequenced in a study of T cells in women clearing cervical HPV infection. Profiled with immunoSEQ multiplex PCR; TCRdb holds only in-frame clones, not every one. The sample has approximately 35,000 clones. The material sequenced was blood buffy coat. These receptors were obtained from a woman between 18 and 75 years old with a cervical HPV16 infection that either progressed to CIN3+ or cleared (not recorded which).

Frequency places this clone as medium-sized. With the read ending 3 residues before the CDR3 end, the germline J gene is used to fill in that end. This chain joins TRBV2 and TRBJ2-4; TRBD1 matches at 9 bases. After removal of 7 bases from V and 6 bases from J, the junction contained 10 bases not matched to a gene. The CDR3 covers 15 residues. Germline loops: CDR1 SNHLY, CDR2 FYNNEI. The part of the CDR3 DNA that was read is TGTGCCAGCAAGACAAGGGGGACAGGGATAAACATT. This encodes CASKTRGTGINI. The complete CDR3 protein is CASKTRGTGINIQYF.

As to this clone: The sequence runs out 3 residues before the end of the CDR3; the remainder is reconstructed from the germline J gene. This chain links TRBV20-1 with TRBJ1-3, with TRBD1 matching 9 bases. This CDR3 has 14 residues. CDR1 is DFQATT, CDR2 SNEGSKA, per germline (reference sequence). Trimming removed 4 bases from V and 8 bases from J; junction bases left unmatched: 9. Incomplete CDR3 DNA: TGCAGTGCTAACGAAGGACAGGGGTCGGACACC. Translating gives CSANEGQGSDT. The whole CDR3 is CSANEGQGSDTIYF.

Note on this clone: Sequence at one end of the junction differs from germline and may be a read error. Coverage ceases 3 residues before the CDR3 finishes, and the germline J gene fills in the end. This chain uses TRBV4-2 with TRBJ2-7; 13 bases map to TRBD2. The CDR3 covers 16 residues. Germline-derived CDR1 and CDR2 are LGHNA and YNFKEQ. CDR3 region: CASSQGLAGETYEQYF. The CDR3 DNA, read in part, is TGCGCCAGCAGCCAAGGACTAGCGGGAGAGACCTACGAG.

CDR3 protein: CASSLDRGNQPQHF. The sequenced part of the CDR3 DNA is TGTGCCAGCAGCCTCGACAGGGGCAATCAGCCC. V and J are TRBV4-2 and TRBJ1-5; 7 nucleotides align to TRBD1. The read halts 3 residues ahead of the CDR3 end, with the missing end drawn from the germline J gene. The V gene's germline CDR1 is LGHNA and CDR2 YNFKEQ. Losses at the gene ends were 4 bases for V and 2 bases for J; bases not matched to a gene: 2. The CDR3 consists of 14 residues.

A word on this clone: The read is 3 residues too short to cover the CDR3 end, so that end is filled in from the germline J gene. The chain couples TRBV10-3 to TRBJ2-7, with a weak D call TRBD1 (5 bases). CDR1 ENHRY and CDR2 SYGVKD come from the germline V gene. The CDR3 spans 17 residues. The germline V and J ends were trimmed by 0 bases and 6 bases, with 21 bases remaining between them. The CDR3 sequence is CAISESIWVAGIGEQYF. The sequenced part of the CDR3 DNA is TGTGCCATCAGTGAGTCGATTTGGGTCGCAGGGATCGGCGAG.

A note on this clone: The CDR3 is cut off 3 residues early in the read; its end comes from the germline J gene. The chain recombines TRBV18 with TRBJ2-7; 7 bases match TRBD1. The CDR3 extends over 15 amino acids. Germline values: CDR1 KGHSH, CDR2 LQKENI. The junction had 10 bases not matched to a gene; V was cut back by 5 bases and J by 3 bases. CDR3 bases read: TGTGCCAGCTCAGCCACGGGACAGACAAACTACGAG. Translated: CASSATGQTNYE. The entire CDR3 protein reads CASSATGQTNYEQYF.

A remark on this clone: The CDR3 end lies 3 residues beyond the end of the read and is filled in from the germline J gene. The chain links TRBV19 to TRBJ1-1; D call uncertain. The CDR3 runs 13 residues. Germline V gene lookup returns CDR1 LNHDA and CDR2 SQIVND (reference sequence). V was cut by 3 bases and J by 1 base, with 6 bases left in between. The DNA read from the CDR3 is TGTGCCAGTAGTATCGGGGAGAACACTGAA. Its translation is CASSIGENTE. From start to end, the CDR3 is CASSIGENTEAFF.

With respect to this clone: The CDR3 goes on 3 residues after the read ends, and that part is filled in from the germline J gene. The genes are TRBV5-1 and TRBJ2-7; TRBD2 agrees at 13 bases. J lost 5 bases, V lost 0 bases, and 8 bases had no gene match. The CDR3 length is 17 residues. In germline, CDR1 is SGHRS, CDR2 YFSETQ. CDR3 bases read: TGCGCCAGCAGCTTGGGACAGGGGACTAGCGGGATCGACGAG. Its protein is CASSLGQGTSGIDE. The whole CDR3 sequence reads CASSLGQGTSGIDEQYF.

To note about this clone: The read falls 3 residues short of the CDR3 end, and the missing part is taken from the germline J gene. This chain connects TRBV7-9 to TRBJ2-5; tentative D call: TRBD1 (7 bases). Germline assignment: CDR1 SEHNR and CDR2 FQNEAQ (reference sequence). V gave up 6 bases and J gave up 1 base, with 12 bases separating them. This CDR3 is 14 amino acids long. The part of the CDR3 DNA that was read is TGTGCCAGCAGGGCGGGACAGCTCCAAGAGACC. Protein sequence: CASRAGQLQET. The CDR3 in full is CASRAGQLQETQYF.

This chain's CDR3 is CASSPWTSGSDTQYF. Incomplete CDR3 DNA: TGTGCCAGCAGCCCCTGGACTAGCGGGAGTGATACG. This sequence joins TRBV7-2 and TRBJ2-3; 13 bases agree with TRBD2. The sequence runs out 3 residues before the end of the CDR3; the remainder is reconstructed from the germline J gene. This CDR3 spans 15 amino acids. The V segment lost 5 bases and the J segment 6 bases; nucleotides outside the gene matches: 5. The germline V gene has CDR1 SGHTA and CDR2 FQGNSA.

Concerning this clone itself: The sequenced fragment ends 3 residues before the CDR3 boundary, so the rest is inferred from the germline J gene. The chain employs TRBV19 and TRBJ1-5; TRBD1 agrees at 9 bases. V lost 5 bases to trimming and J lost 7 bases; unmatched junction nucleotides: 9. There are 15 residues in the CDR3. Germline CDR1 LNHDA, CDR2 SQIVND (reference sequence). This chain's CDR3 is CASSDLGQGLQPQHF. CDR3 DNA (partial): TGTGCCAGTAGTGACCTGGGACAGGGCCTCCAGCCC.